This paragraph covers one T cell receptor beta chain sequence. Its antigen is unknown. Using RNA transcripts as the source, TCR beta CDR3 regions were amplified. HTBI primers were the set used in a first-round RT-PCR of the TCR CDR3. MiXCR, run by TCRdb on the multiplex PCR reads, gives a single entry per CDR3 protein. The data hold about 560,000 distinct CDR3 sequences, with 16% observed a single time. The hyperthyroidism was newly diagnosed and had lasted under 2 months; the patients were aged 18 to 65. This sample stems from a study of T cells in Graves' hyperthyroidism and ophthalmopathy. Notes on the study in general: In validation, the model predicted ophthalmopathy. These predictions came a median roughly 6.5 months before onset.

V lost 5 bases to trimming and J lost 1 base; unmatched junction nucleotides: 4. The CDR3 is 13 amino acids. Per germline, CDR1 DFQATT and CDR2 SNEGSKA (reference sequence). The rearrangement links TRBV20-1 to TRBJ2-5, with TRBD1 matching over 7 bases. This clonotype was obtained from a woman under 30 with Graves' hyperthyroidism. Sequencing input: blood. The CDR3 reads CSAAGTAQETQYF. The DNA for the CDR3 is TGCAGTGCTGCCGGGACAGCCCAAGAGACCCAGTACTTC.